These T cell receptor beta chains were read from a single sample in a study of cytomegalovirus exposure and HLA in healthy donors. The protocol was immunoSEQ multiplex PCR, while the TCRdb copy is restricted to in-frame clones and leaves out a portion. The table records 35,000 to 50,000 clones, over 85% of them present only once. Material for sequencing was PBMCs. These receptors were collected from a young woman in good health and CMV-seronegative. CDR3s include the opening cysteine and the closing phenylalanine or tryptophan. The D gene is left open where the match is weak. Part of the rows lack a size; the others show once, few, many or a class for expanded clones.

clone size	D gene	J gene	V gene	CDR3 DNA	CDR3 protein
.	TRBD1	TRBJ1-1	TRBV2	TGTGCCAGCAGTGGGGACAGTGCTTTCTTT	CASSGDSAFF
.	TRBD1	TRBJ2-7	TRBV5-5	TGTGCCAGCAGCTTAACAGGGGACGGTGGGGAGCAGTACTTC	CASSLTGDGGEQYF
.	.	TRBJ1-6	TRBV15	TGTGCCACCAGCAGAGATCTCTTTGCAGGGCCTCCCTCACCCCTCCACTTT	CATSRDLFAGPPSPLHF
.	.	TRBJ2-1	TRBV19	TGTGCCAGTAGTTCGGGGGTGGTCAATGAGCAGTTCTTC	CASSSGVVNEQFF
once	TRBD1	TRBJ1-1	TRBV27	TGTGCCAGCAGTACCAGGGGGCATGGGACTGAAGCTTTCTTT	CASSTRGHGTEAFF
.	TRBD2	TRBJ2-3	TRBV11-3	TGTGCCAGCAGCTTAGGCATCATGGGGGAGGGAGATACGCAGTATTTT	CASSLGIMGEGDTQYF
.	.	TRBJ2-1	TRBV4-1	TGCGCCAGCAGCCTTACACACCAGGGTGAGCAGTTCTTC	CASSLTHQGEQFF
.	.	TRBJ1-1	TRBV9	TGTGCCAGCAGCGTAGGTCCCCAGGGTGTGAACACTGAAGCTTTCTTT	CASSVGPQGVNTEAFF
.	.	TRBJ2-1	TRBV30	TGTGCCTGGGGGGCCAGCTCCTACAATGAGCAGTTCTTC	CAWGASSYNEQFF
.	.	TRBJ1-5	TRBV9	TGTGCCAGCAGCGGCCACAGGGCCGATCAGCCCCAGCATTTT	CASSGHRADQPQHF
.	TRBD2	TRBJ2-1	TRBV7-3	TGTGCCAGCAGCTTAATTTCCCGCGGGAGTGAGCAGTTCTTC	CASSLISRGSEQFF
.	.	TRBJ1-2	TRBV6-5	TGTGCCAGCACCTTTAGTGGTTATGGCTACACCTTC	CASTFSGYGYTF
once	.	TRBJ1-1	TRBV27	TGTGCCAGCAGATCCGGGGAGGAGAGAACTGAAGCTTTCTTT	CASRSGEERTEAFF
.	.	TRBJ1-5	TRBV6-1	TGTGCCAGCAGTGAAGTAGGAGGGGGCAATCAGCCCCAGCATTTT	CASSEVGGGNQPQHF
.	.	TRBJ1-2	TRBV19	TGTGCCAGTAGACCCTTGAGGTTACAGGGAGACTATGGCTACACCTTC	CASRPLRLQGDYGYTF
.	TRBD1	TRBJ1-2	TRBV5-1	TGCGCCAGCAGCTTGGACAGGGGGTACTATGGCTACACCTTC	CASSLDRGYYGYTF
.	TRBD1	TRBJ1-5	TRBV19	TGTGCCAGTAGTATCAAGACAGGGAATAATCAGCCCCAGCATTTT	CASSIKTGNNQPQHF
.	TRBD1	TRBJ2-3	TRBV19	TGTGCCACCGGGACAGGGGGCACAGATACGCAGTATTTT	CATGTGGTDTQYF
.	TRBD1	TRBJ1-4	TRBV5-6	TGTGCCAGCAGCTTGCAGGGGGTGGGTGAAAAACTGTTTTTT	CASSLQGVGEKLFF
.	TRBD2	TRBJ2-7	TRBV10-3	TGTGCCATCACTTCTTCGGGGGGTTACGAGCAGTACTTC	CAITSSGGYEQYF
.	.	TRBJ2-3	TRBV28	TGTGCCAGCAGTTTTGGGGGGATCACTAGCACAGATACGCAGTATTTT	CASSFGGITSTDTQYF
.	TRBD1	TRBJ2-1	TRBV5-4	TGTGCCAGCAGCTTCACCCGACAGGGACACAATGAGCAGTTCTTC	CASSFTRQGHNEQFF
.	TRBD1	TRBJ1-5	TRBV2	TGTGCCAGCAGCGTCGGTAGGGGGCCAGATCAGCCCCAGCATTTT	CASSVGRGPDQPQHF
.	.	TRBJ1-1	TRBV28	TGTGCCAGCAACCTGGACACGGCTCGAAGGGCTTTCTTT	CASNLDTARRAFF
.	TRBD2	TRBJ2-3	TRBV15	TGTGCCACCAGCAGAGAGCGGGGGGGCACAGATACGCAGTATTTT	CATSRERGGTDTQYF
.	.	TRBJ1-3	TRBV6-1	TGTGCCAGCAGCGACAGGAGCTCTGGAAACACCATATATTTT	CASSDRSSGNTIYF